Each of the 2 T cell receptor beta chains below was sequenced from the same sample in a study of T cell responses to AZD1222 COVID-19 vaccine. Generated by immunoSEQ multiplex PCR, the TCRdb table keeps only in-frame clones and is missing some. Of around 180,000 clones detected, roughly 88% appear once; the ten largest clones hold 0.4% to 0.5%. Here the sequenced sample was peripheral blood, taken on day 0 of AZD1222 vaccination. Receptor source: an adult in good health.

The chain employs TRBV6-1 and TRBJ2-7; D is unclear. There are 16 residues in the CDR3. Germline CDR1 reads MNHNS; CDR2 reads SASEGT. The ends were cut back, 3 bases at V and 0 bases at J, with 15 bases in the middle. The CDR3 sequence: CASSEWSSSSSYEQYF. The CDR3 nucleotides are TGTGCCAGCAGTGAGTGGAGTTCCTCAAGCTCCTACGAGCAGTACTTC.

This chain joins TRBV7-9 and TRBJ1-1; 8 bases match TRBD1. Germline CDR1 is SEHNR and CDR2 is FQNEAQ (reference sequence). The ends lost 1 base at V and 6 bases at J; junction bases unmatched: 7. The CDR3 is 15 residues long. The CDR3 here is CASSLVVQGEAEAFF. The CDR3 DNA follows: TGTGCCAGCAGCTTAGTCGTACAGGGGGAGGCTGAAGCTTTCTTT.